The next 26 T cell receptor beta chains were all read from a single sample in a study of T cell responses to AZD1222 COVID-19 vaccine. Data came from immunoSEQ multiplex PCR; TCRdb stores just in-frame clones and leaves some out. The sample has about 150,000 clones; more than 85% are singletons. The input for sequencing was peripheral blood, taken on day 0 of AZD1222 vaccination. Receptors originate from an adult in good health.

Here the CDR3 DNA reads TGTGCCAGCAAAGACAGGGAGGAGCGCGAGCAGTACTTC. This codes for CASKDREEREQYF. The chain uses TRBV12-3 or TRBV12-4 and TRBJ2-7; D may be TRBD1 (7 bases). The CDR3 runs 13 residues. The ends were cut back, 7 bases at V and 6 bases at J, with 16 bases in the middle.

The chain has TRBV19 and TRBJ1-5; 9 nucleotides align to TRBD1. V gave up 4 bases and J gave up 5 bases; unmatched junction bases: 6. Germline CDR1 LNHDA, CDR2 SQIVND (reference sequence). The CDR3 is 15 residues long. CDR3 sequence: CASSNDRGYYQPQHF. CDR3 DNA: TGTGCCAGTAGTAACGACAGGGGGTATTATCAGCCCCAGCATTTT.

CDR3 DNA: TGTGCCAGCAGCATCTGGGGGGGCCTGGATGAAAAACTGTTTTTT. Protein sequence: CASSIWGGLDEKLFF. The chain employs TRBV9 and TRBJ1-4; D is possibly TRBD1 (6 bases). Germline assignment: CDR1 SGDLS and CDR2 YYNGEE. The CDR3 totals 15 residues. V shed 4 bases and J shed 6 bases, with 16 bases lying between them.

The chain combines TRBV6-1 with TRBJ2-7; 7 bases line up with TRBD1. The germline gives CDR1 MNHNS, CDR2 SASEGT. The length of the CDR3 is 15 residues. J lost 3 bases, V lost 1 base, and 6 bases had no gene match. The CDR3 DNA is TGTGCCAGCAGTGAAGGTGACAGGGCCTTCTACGAGCAGTACTTC. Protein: CASSEGDRAFYEQYF.

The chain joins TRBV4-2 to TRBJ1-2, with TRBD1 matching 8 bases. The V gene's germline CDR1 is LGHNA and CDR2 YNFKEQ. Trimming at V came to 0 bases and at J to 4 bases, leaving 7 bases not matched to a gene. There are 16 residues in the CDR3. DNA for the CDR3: TGTGCCAGCAGCCAAGACCCGGACAGGGCGGGCTATGGCTACACCTTC. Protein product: CASSQDPDRAGYGYTF.

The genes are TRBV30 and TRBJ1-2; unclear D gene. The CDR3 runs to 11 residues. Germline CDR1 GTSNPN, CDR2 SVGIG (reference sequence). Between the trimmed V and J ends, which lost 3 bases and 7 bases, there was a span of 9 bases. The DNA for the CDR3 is TGTGCCTGGAGGACACTCGCTGGCTACACCTTC. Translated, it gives CAWRTLAGYTF.

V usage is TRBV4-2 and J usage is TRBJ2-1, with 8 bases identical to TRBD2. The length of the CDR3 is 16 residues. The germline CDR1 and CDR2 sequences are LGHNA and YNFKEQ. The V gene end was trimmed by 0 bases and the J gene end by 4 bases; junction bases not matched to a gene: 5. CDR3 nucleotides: TGTGCCAGCAGCCAAGACGGGGGGGCCCTTTACAATGAGCAGTTCTTC. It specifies CASSQDGGALYNEQFF.

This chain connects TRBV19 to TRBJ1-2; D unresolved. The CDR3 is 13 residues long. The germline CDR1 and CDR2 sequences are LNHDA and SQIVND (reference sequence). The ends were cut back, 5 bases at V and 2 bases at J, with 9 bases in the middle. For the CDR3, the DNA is TGTGCCAGTAGTTCTCCCGGCAACTATGGCTACACCTTC. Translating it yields CASSSPGNYGYTF. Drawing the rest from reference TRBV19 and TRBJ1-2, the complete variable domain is DGGITQSPKYLFRKEGQNVTLSCEQNLNHDAMYWYRQDPGQGLRLIYYSQIVNDFQKGDIAEGYSVSREKKESFPLTVTSAQKNPTAFYLCASSSPGNYGYTFGSGTRLTVV.

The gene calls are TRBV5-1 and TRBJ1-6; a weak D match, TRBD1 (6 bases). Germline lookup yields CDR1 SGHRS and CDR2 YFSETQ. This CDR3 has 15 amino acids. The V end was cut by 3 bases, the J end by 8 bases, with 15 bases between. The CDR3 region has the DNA TGCGCCAGCAGCTACGGGATGGAGGGGGATTCACCCCTCCACTTT. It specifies CASSYGMEGDSPLHF.

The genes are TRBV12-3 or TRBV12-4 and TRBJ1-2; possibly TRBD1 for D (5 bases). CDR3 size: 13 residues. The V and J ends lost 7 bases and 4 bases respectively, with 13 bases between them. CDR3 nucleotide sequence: TGTGCCAGCACCCTAGGGGAGGGCTATGGCTACACCTTC. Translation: CASTLGEGYGYTF.

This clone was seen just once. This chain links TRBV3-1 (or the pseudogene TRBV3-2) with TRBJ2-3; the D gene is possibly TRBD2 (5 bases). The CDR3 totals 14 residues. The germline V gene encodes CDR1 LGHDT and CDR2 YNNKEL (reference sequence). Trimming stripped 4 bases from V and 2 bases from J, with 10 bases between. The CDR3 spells CASSRRTVTDTQYF. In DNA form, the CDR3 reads TGTGCCAGCAGCCGTAGGACTGTCACAGATACGCAGTATTTT.

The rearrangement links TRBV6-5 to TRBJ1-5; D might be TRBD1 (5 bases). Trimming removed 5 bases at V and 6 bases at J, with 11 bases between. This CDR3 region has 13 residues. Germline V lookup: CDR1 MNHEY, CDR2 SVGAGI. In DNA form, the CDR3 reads TGTGCCAGCAGTCCGGGGGTTCGTCAGCCCCAGCATTTT. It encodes CASSPGVRQPQHF.

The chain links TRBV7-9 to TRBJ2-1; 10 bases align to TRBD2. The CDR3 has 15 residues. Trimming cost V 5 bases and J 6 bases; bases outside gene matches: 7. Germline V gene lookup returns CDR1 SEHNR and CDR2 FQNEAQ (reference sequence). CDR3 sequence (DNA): TGTGCCAGCAGCGCCCCGGGACTAGCGACCAATGAGCAGTTCTTC. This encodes CASSAPGLATNEQFF.

The CDR3 nucleotides read TGTGCCAGCAGCGGGGGCAACAGTGCAACTAATGAAAAACTGTTTTTT. This encodes CASSGGNSATNEKLFF. The chain couples TRBV28 to TRBJ1-4; D is possibly TRBD1 (6 bases). V shed 6 bases and J shed 0 bases, with 14 bases lying between them. The CDR3 length is 16 residues. The V gene's germline CDR1 is MDHEN and CDR2 SYDVKM.

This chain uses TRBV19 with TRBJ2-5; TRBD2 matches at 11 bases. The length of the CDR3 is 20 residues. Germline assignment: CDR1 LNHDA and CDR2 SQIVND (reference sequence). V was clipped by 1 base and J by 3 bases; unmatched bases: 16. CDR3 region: CASSIVPGTSGTRPKETQYF. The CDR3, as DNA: TGTGCCAGTAGTATAGTCCCTGGGACTAGCGGAACCCGGCCCAAAGAGACCCAGTACTTC. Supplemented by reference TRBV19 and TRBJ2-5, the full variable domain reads DGGITQSPKYLFRKEGQNVTLSCEQNLNHDAMYWYRQDPGQGLRLIYYSQIVNDFQKGDIAEGYSVSREKKESFPLTVTSAQKNPTAFYLCASSIVPGTSGTRPKETQYFGPGTRLLVL.

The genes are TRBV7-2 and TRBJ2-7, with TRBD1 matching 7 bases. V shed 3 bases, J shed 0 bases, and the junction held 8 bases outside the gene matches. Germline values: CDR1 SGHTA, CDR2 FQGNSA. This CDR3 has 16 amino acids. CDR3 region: CASSLDRDSTSYEQYF. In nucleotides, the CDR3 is TGTGCCAGCAGCTTGGACCGGGACAGCACCTCCTACGAGCAGTACTTC.

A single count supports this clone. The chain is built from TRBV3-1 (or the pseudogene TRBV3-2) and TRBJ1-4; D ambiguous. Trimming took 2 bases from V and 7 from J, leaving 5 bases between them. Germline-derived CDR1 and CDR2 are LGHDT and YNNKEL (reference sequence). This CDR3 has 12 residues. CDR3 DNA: TGTGCCAGCAGCCAACGGCTTGAAAAACTGTTTTTT. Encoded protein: CASSQRLEKLFF.

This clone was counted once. CDR3 residues: CASSSRVAYTYEQYF. The CDR3 coding sequence is TGTGCCAGCAGCTCCCGAGTAGCGTATACCTACGAGCAGTACTTC. This chain uses TRBV14 with TRBJ2-7; D is perhaps TRBD2 (5 bases). The CDR3 spans 15 residues. Germline V lookup: CDR1 SGHDN, CDR2 FVKESK. V lost 5 bases to trimming and J lost 2 bases, with 16 bases between them.

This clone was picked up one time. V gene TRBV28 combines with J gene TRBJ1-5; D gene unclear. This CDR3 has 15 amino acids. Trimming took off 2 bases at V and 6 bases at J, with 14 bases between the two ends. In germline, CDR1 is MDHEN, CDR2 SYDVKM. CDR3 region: CASSLLGSTGQPQHF. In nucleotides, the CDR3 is TGTGCCAGCAGTTTACTGGGGTCAACGGGTCAGCCCCAGCATTTT.

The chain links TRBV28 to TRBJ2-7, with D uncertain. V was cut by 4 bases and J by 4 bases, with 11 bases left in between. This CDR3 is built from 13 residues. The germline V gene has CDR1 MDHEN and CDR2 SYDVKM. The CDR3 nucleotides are TGTGCCAGCAGTTCAGACATTTCTTACGAGCAGTACTTC. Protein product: CASSSDISYEQYF. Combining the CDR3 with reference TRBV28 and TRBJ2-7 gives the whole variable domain DVKVTQSSRYLVKRTGEKVFLECVQDMDHENMFWYRQDPGLGLRLIYFSYDVKMKEKGDIPEGYSVSREKKERFSLILESASTNQTSMYLCASSSDISYEQYFGPGTRLTVT.

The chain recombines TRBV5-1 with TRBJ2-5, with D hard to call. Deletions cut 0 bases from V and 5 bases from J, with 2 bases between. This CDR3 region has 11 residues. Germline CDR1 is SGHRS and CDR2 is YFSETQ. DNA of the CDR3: TGCGCCAGCAGCTTGGCGGAGACCCAGTACTTC. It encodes CASSLAETQYF.

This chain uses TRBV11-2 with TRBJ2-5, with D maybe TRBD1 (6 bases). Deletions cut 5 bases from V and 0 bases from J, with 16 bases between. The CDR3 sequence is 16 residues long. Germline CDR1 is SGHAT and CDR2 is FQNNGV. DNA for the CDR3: TGTGCCAGCAGCCGACTGACTCGACAGGACCAAGAGACCCAGTACTTC. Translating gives CASSRLTRQDQETQYF.

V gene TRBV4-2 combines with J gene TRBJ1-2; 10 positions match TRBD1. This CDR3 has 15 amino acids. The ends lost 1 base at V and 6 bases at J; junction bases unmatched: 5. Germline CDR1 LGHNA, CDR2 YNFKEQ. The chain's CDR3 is CASSQVDRGQNGYTF. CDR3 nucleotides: TGTGCCAGCAGCCAAGTTGACAGGGGGCAGAATGGCTACACCTTC.

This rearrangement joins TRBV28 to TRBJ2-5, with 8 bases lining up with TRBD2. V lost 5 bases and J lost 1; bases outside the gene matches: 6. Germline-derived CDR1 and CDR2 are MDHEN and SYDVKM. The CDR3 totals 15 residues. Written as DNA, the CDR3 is TGTGCCAGCAGTAAAGTAGCGGGGTCCCAAGAGACCCAGTACTTC. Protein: CASSKVAGSQETQYF.

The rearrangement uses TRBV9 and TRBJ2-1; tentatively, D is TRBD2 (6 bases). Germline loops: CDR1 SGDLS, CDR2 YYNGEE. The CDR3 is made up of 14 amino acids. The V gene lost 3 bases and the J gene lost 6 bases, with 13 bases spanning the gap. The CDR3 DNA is TGTGCCAGCAGCGACCGACCGGGACTCAATGAGCAGTTCTTC. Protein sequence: CASSDRPGLNEQFF. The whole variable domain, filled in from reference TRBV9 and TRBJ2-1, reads DSGVTQTPKHLITATGQRVTLRCSPRSGDLSVYWYQQSLDQGLQFLIQYYNGEERAKGNILERFSAQQFPDLHSELNLSSLELGDSALYFCASSDRPGLNEQFFGPGTRLTVL.

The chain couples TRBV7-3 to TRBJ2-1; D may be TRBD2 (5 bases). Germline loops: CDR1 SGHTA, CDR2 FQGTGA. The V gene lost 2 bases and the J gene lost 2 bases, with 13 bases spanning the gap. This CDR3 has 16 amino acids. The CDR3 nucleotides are TGTGCCAGCAGCTTATTGGGCGGCGGGCCCTACAATGAGCAGTTCTTC. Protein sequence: CASSLLGGGPYNEQFF.